This TCR beta chain was sequenced in a study of OX40 agonist ivuxolimab in advanced cancers. Study summary: Ivuxolimab, an agonistic anti-OX40 (CD134) antibody, was given to patients. Patients got intravenous ivuxolimab at 0.01 to 10 mg/kg every 2 weeks.

This CDR3 comprises 14 residues. Germline V gives CDR1 SEHNR, CDR2 FQNEAQ (reference sequence). V was pared by 5 bases and J by 7 bases, with 17 bases between. Findings and limits, study-wide: CD4+ and CD8+ blood T cells expanded clonally by week 6 at 0.1 to 3.0 mg/kg.

On this clone itself: Its antigen remains unidentified.

The data were produced by immunoSEQ multiplex PCR, yet TCRdb's version contains in-frame clones alone and is incomplete. The table includes about 63,000 clones, 91% detected once. The chain uses TRBV7-9 and TRBJ2-5; D perhaps matches TRBD2 (5 bases). The source of this sequence is an adult with an advanced solid tumor such as melanoma, head and neck, liver or kidney cancer. The sample in question was CD4+ or CD8+ T cells sorted from blood, obtained in a trial of the OX40 agonist ivuxolimab. The CDR3 here is CASSPPGSPTTQYF. The DNA of the CDR3 is TGTGCCAGCAGCCCCCCGGGGAGCCCCACGACCCAGTACTTC.